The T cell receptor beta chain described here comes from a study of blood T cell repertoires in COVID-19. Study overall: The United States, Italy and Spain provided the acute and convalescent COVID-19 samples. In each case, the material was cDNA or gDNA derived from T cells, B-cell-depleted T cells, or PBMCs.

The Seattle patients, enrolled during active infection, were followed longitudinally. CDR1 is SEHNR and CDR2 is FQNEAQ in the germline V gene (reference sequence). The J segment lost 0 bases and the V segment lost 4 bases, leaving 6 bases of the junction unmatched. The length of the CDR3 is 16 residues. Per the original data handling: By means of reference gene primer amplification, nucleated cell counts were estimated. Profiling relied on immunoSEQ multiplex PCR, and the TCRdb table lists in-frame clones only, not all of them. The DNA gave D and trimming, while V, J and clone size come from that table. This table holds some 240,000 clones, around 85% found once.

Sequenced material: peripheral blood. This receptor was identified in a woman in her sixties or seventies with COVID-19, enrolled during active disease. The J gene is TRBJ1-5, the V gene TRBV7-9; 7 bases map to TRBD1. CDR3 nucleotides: TGTGCCAGCAGCTCAGGGACAGTCTATAGCAATCAGCCCCAGCATTTT. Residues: CASSSGTVYSNQPQHF.